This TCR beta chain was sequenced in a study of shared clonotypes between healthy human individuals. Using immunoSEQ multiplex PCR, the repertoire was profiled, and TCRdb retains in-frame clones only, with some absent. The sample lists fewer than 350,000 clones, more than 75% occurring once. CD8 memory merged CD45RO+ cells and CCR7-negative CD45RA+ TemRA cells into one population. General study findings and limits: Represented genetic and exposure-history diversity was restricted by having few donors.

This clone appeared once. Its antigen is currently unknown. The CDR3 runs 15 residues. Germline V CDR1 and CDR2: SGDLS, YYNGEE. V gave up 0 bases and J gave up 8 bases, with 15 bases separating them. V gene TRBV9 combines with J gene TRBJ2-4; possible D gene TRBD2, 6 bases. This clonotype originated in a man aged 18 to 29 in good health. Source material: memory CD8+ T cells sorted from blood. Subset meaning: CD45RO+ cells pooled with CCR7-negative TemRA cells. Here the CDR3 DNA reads TGTGCCAGCAGCGTAGGACTAGGGGTTTTTGACATTCAGTACTTC. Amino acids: CASSVGLGVFDIQYF.